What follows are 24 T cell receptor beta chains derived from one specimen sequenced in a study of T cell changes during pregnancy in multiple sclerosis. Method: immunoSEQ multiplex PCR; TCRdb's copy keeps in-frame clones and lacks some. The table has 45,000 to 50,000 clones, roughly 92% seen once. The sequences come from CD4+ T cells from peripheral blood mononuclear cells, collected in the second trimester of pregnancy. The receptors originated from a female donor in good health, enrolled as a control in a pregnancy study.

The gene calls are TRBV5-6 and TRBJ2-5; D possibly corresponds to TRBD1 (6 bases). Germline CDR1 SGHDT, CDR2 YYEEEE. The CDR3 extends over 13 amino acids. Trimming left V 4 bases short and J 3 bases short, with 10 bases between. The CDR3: CASSPRGKETQYF. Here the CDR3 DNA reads TGTGCCAGCAGCCCGAGGGGGAAAGAGACCCAGTACTTC.

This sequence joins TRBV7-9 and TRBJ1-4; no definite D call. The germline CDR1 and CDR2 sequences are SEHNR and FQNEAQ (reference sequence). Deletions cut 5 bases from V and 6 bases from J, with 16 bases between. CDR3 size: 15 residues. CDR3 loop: CASSTTSGSYEKLFF. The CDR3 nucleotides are TGTGCCAGCAGCACCACCTCTGGCTCTTATGAAAAACTGTTTTTT.

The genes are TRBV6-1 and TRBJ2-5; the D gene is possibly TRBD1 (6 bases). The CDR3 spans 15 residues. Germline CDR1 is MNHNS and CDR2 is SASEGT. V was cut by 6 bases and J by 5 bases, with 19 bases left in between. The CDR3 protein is CASSANPQGTETQYF. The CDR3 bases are TGTGCCAGCAGCGCAAACCCACAGGGTACGGAGACCCAGTACTTC.

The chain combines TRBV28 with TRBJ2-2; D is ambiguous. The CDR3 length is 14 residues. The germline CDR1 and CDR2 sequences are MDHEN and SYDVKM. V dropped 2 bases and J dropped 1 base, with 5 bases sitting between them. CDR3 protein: CASSLTLNTGELFF. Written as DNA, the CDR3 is TGTGCCAGCAGTTTAACTCTGAACACCGGGGAGCTGTTTTTT.

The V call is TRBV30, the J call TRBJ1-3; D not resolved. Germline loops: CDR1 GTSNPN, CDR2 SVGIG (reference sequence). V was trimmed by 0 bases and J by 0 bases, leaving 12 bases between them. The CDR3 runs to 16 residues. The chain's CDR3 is CAWSVSKHSSGNTIYF. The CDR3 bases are TGTGCCTGGAGTGTCTCCAAGCATTCCTCTGGAAACACCATATATTTT.

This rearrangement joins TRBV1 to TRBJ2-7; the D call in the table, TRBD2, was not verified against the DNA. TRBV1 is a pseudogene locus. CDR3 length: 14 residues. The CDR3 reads CTSPPRRSPYEQYF. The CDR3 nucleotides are TGCACCAGCCCACCACGGCGGTCTCCCTACGAGCAGTACTTC.

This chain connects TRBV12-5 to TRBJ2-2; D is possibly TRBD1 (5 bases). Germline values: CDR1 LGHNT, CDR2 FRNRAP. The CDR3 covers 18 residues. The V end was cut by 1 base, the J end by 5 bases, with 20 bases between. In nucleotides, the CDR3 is TGTGCTAGTGGTTTGGGGCAGGGAATTACTTTGATAACCGGGGAGCTGTTTTTT. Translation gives CASGLGQGITLITGELFF. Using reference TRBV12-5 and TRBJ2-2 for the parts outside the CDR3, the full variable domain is DARVTQTPRHKVTEMGQEVTMRCQPILGHNTVFWYRQTMMQGLELLAYFRNRAPLDDSGMPKDRFSAEMPDATLATLKIQPSEPRDSAVYFCASGLGQGITLITGELFFGEGSRLTVL.

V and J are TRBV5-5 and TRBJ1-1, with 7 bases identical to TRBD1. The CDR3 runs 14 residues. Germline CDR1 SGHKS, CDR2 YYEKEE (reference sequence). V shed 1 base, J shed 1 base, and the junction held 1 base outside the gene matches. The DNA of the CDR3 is TGTGCCAGCAGCTTGCACAGGGGGAACACTGAAGCTTTCTTT. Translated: CASSLHRGNTEAFF.

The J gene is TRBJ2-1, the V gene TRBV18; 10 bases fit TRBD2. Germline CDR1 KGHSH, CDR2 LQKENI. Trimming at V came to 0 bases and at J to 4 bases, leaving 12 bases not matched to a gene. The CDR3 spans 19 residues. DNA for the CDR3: TGTGCCAGCTCACCACCGCGTCTCTCACTAGCGGGGAATTACAATGAGCAGTTCTTC. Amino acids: CASSPPRLSLAGNYNEQFF.

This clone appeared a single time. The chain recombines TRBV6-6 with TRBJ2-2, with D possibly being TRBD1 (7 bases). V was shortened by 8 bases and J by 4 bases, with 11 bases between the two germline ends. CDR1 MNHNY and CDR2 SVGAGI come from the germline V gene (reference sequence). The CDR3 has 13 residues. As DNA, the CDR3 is TGTGCCAGCGGAGGGGGCCGCACCGGGGAGCTGTTTTTT. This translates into CASGGGRTGELFF.

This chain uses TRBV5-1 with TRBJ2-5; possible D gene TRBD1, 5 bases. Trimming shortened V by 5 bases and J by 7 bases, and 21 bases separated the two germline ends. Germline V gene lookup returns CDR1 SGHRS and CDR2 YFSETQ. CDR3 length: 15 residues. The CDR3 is CASSLGLGQGGTQYF. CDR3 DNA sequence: TGCGCCAGCAGTCTTGGGTTAGGGCAGGGCGGGACCCAGTACTTC.

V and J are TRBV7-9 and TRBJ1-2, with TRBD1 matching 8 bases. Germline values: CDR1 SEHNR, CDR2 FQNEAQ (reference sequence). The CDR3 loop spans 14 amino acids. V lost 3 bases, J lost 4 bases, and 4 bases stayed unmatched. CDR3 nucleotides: TGTGCCAGCAGCTTCGGACAGGGCGCCTATGGCTACACCTTC. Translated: CASSFGQGAYGYTF.

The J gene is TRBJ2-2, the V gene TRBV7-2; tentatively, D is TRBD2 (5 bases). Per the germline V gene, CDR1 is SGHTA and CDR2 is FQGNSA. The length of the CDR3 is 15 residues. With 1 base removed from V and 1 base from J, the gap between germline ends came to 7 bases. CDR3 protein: CASSLVRENTGELFF. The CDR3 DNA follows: TGTGCCAGCAGCTTAGTTCGGGAGAACACCGGGGAGCTGTTTTTT.

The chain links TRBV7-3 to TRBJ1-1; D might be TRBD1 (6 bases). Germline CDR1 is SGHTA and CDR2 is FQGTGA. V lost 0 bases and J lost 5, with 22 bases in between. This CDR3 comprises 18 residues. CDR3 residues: CASSLTSSGGGLLTEAFF. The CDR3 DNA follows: TGTGCCAGCAGCTTAACGTCGAGTGGGGGCGGATTGTTAACTGAAGCTTTCTTT.

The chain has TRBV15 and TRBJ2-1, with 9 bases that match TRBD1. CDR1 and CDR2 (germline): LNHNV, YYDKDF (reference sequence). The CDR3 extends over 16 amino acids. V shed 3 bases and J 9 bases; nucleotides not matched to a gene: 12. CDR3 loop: CATSRVGTGSEAEQFF. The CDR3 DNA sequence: TGTGCCACCAGCAGGGTGGGGACAGGGTCTGAGGCTGAGCAGTTCTTC.

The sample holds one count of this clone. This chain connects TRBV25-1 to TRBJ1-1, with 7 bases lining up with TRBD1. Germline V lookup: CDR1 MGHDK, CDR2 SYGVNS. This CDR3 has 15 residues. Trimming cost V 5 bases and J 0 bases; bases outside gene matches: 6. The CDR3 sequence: CASSTTGVVNTEAFF. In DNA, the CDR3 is TGTGCCAGCAGTACCACAGGGGTAGTGAACACTGAAGCTTTCTTT.

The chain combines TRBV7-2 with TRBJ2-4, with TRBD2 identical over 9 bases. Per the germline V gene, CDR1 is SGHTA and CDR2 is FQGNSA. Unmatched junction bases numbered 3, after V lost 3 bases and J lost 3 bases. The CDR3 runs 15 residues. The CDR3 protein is CASSLVSGGKNIQYF. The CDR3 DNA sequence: TGTGCCAGCAGCTTGGTTAGCGGGGGCAAAAACATTCAGTACTTC. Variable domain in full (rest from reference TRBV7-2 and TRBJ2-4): GAGVSQSPSNKVTEKGKDVELRCDPISGHTALYWYRQSLGQGLEFLIYFQGNSAPDKSGLPSDRFSAERTGGSVSTLTIQRTQQEDSAVYLCASSLVSGGKNIQYFGAGTRLSVL.

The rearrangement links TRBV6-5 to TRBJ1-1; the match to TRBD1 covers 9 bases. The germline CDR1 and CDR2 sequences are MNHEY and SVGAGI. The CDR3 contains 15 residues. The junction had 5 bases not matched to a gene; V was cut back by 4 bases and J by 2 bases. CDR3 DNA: TGTGCCAGCAGTTTGACAGGGGGAGTAAACACTGAAGCTTTCTTT. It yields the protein CASSLTGGVNTEAFF.

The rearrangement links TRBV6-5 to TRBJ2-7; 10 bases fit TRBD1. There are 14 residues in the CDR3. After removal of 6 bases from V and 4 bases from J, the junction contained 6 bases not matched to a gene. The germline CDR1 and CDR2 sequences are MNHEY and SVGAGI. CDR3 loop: CASRRQGASYEQYF. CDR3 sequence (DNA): TGTGCCAGCAGAAGACAGGGGGCTTCGTACGAGCAGTACTTC.

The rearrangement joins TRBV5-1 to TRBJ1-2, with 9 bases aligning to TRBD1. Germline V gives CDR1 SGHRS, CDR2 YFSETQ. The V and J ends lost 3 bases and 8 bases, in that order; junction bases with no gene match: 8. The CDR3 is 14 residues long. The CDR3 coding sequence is TGCGCCAGCAGCTGGAAGGGACAGGGAGACGGCTACACCTTC. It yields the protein CASSWKGQGDGYTF.

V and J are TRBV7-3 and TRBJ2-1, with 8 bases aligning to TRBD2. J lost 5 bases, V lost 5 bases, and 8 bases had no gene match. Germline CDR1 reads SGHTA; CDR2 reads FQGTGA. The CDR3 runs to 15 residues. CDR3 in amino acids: CASSPGGGGHNEQFF. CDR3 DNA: TGTGCCAGCAGCCCCGGGGGCGGGGGGCACAATGAGCAGTTCTTC.

The CDR3 loop is CASSHGTGGGTDTQYF. The CDR3 DNA reads TGTGCCAGCAGCCACGGAACGGGCGGGGGCACAGATACGCAGTATTTT. V gene TRBV5-4 combines with J gene TRBJ2-3, with D perhaps TRBD2 (6 bases). V was pared by 4 bases and J by 1 base, with 16 bases between. This CDR3 has 16 residues. Germline assignment: CDR1 SGHNT and CDR2 YYREEE (reference sequence).

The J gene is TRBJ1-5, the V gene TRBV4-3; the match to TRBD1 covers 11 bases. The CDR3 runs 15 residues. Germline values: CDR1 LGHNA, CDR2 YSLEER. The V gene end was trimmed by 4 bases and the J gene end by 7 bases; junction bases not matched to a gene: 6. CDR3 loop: CASSLRDRGVQPQHF. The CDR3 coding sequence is TGCGCCAGCAGCCTTAGGGACAGGGGGGTGCAGCCCCAGCATTTT.

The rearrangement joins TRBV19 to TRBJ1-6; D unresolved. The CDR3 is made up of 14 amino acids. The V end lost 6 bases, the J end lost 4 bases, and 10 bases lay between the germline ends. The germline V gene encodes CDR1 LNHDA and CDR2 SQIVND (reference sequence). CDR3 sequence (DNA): TGTGCCAGTAGCCCCTCAGTGTATAATTCACCCCTCCACTTT. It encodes CASSPSVYNSPLHF.